A selection of T cell receptor beta chains follows, all from one sample in a study of blood T cell repertoires in COVID-19. The table came from immunoSEQ multiplex PCR; TCRdb's copy has only in-frame clones and leaves some out. The profile covers approximately 200,000 clones, with 79% appearing a single time and roughly 5.7% taken by the ten largest. Sequenced sample: peripheral blood. Receptors were obtained from a woman in her thirties or forties with COVID-19, enrolled during active disease. Each CDR3 is given with its conserved first and last residue. Fields, in order: J gene, clone size, V gene, D gene, CDR3 DNA, CDR3 protein. A D gene is named only where the DNA matches it firmly. Clone size is not always given. Where it is, it says once, few, many or a class for expanded clones.

TRBJ2-1,NA,TRBV19,NA,TGTGCCAGTAGTATAGCCGGTGGGTTAGCTGCCAATGAGCAGTTCTTC,CASSIAGGLAANEQFF
TRBJ2-3,NA,TRBV30,TRBD2,TGTGCCTGGAGTCCACATAGCGGGAGCCCAACAGATACGCAGTATTTT,CAWSPHSGSPTDTQYF
TRBJ2-5,few,TRBV30,TRBD2,TGTGCCTGGAGTGGTGCACTAGCGACTACGGACCAGTACTTC,CAWSGALATTDQYF
TRBJ1-2,NA,TRBV21-1,NA,TGTGCCAGCAGCCGGTGGAGGGGCTACACCTTC,CASSRWRGYTF
TRBJ2-3,few,TRBV6-2/TRBV6-3,TRBD1,TGTGCCAGCAGATACGGAGCGACAGGGGCCCCAAGCACAGATACGCAGTATTTT,CASRYGATGAPSTDTQYF
TRBJ2-3,few,TRBV5-1,TRBD2,TGCGCCAGCAGCTCGGTAGCGGGAGTTATAGATACGCAGTATTTT,CASSSVAGVIDTQYF
TRBJ1-2,NA,TRBV5-1,TRBD1,TGCGCCAGCAGCTTGGAAGGGGGCTACAGGGGCTATGGCTACACCTTC,CASSLEGGYRGYGYTF
TRBJ2-3,NA,TRBV11-2,TRBD2,TGTGCCAGCAGCCCGACCGCGGGGGGGGATACGCAGTATTTT,CASSPTAGGDTQYF
TRBJ1-1,NA,TRBV5-5,TRBD1,TGTGCCAGCAGCCAAAACAGGGGGGGAACTGAAGCTTTCTTT,CASSQNRGGTEAFF
TRBJ2-7,NA,TRBV29-1,TRBD2,TGCAGCGTCGCAACTAGCGGTCCGGCCAGGGAGCAGTACTTC,CSVATSGPAREQYF
TRBJ1-1,NA,TRBV6-5,NA,TGTGCCAGCAGTTATGGGGGCTCGAACACTGAAGCTTTCTTT,CASSYGGSNTEAFF
TRBJ2-5,NA,TRBV19,NA,TGTGCCAGTAGTATTGGCCAGGGTGGGGAGACCCAGTACTTC,CASSIGQGGETQYF
TRBJ1-4,NA,TRBV19,TRBD1,TGTGCCAGTAGTATGGGGACAGGGATGGGTGAAAAACTGTTTTTT,CASSMGTGMGEKLFF
TRBJ1-3,NA,TRBV27,TRBD1,TGTGCCAGCAGCACCCACAGGGGATACTATGGAAACACCATATATTTT,CASSTHRGYYGNTIYF
TRBJ2-2,NA,TRBV7-9,NA,TGTGCCAGCAGCTTAAGGAGGGGAGGCACCGGGGAGCTGTTTTTT,CASSLRRGGTGELFF
TRBJ1-2,NA,TRBV4-1,NA,TGCGCCAGCAGCCAGGGCCGGTGGACGGAGGTTGTGGATGGCTACACCTTC,CASSQGRWTEVVDGYTF
TRBJ2-7,NA,TRBV6-5,NA,TGTGCCAGCAGTCCCACCGGTTTTTACGAGCAGTACTTC,CASSPTGFYEQYF
TRBJ2-3,few,TRBV10-3,TRBD2,TGTGCCATCAGTGATGGGACTAGCGGGGGGACCACAGATACGCAGTATTTT,CAISDGTSGGTTDTQYF
TRBJ2-1,once,TRBV6-6,NA,TGTGCCAGCATCAGGGCGTCTTACAATGAGCAGTTCTTC,CASIRASYNEQFF
TRBJ2-7,NA,TRBV18,TRBD1,TGTGCCAGCTCACCACGACAGGGTTTTTCCTACGAGCAGTACTTC,CASSPRQGFSYEQYF
TRBJ1-1,NA,TRBV12-3/TRBV12-4,NA,TGTGCCAGCAGTTTTTACCCAGGGGAAGCTTTCTTT,CASSFYPGEAFF
TRBJ2-3,NA,TRBV10-3,TRBD2,TGTGCCATCAGTGAGTCAGGGCGGGGGGTTGAAGATACGCAGTATTTT,CAISESGRGVEDTQYF
TRBJ1-2,once,TRBV4-1,NA,TGCGCCAGCAGCCACCACGAGGGCCAGCCGGGAAACTATGGCTACACCTTC,CASSHHEGQPGNYGYTF
TRBJ2-1,once,TRBV5-4,NA,TGTGCCAGCAGCTTGGACAGGGATGGGAATGAGCAGTTCTTC,CASSLDRDGNEQFF
TRBJ2-6,NA,TRBV18,NA,TGTGCCAGCTCACCCAATTGGCAGGCACCCTCTGGGGCCAACGTCCTGACTTTC,CASSPNWQAPSGANVLTF
TRBJ1-1,NA,TRBV18,NA,TGTGCCAGCTCACCAGGAACGGGGGTGAACACTGAAGCTTTCTTT,CASSPGTGVNTEAFF
TRBJ1-4,NA,TRBV6-1,NA,TGTGCCAGCAGTGAATACCCTCCCGGGAGGGCAACTAATGAAAAACTGTTTTTT,CASSEYPPGRATNEKLFF
TRBJ2-1,NA,TRBV9,NA,TGTGCCAGCAGCGTAGCACAGGGTACGGATGAGCAGTTCTTC,CASSVAQGTDEQFF
TRBJ2-7,NA,TRBV3-1/TRBV3-2,TRBD2,TGTGCCAGCAGCCAAGAGGGACTAGCATCCTACGAGCAGTACTTC,CASSQEGLASYEQYF
TRBJ2-1,NA,TRBV5-1,NA,TGCGCCAGCAGCTTGGAACTAGTAAGGCCTAATGAGCAGTTCTTC,CASSLELVRPNEQFF
TRBJ2-1,NA,TRBV4-1,NA,TGCGCCAGCAGCCAACTCTCCTACAATGAGCAGTTCTTC,CASSQLSYNEQFF
TRBJ1-1,NA,TRBV5-1,NA,TGCGCCAGCAGCTTGACGACTGTGGGTGAAGCTTTCTTT,CASSLTTVGEAFF
TRBJ2-1,NA,TRBV11-2,NA,TGTGCCAGCAGCTTAGATCATCGGAGAGGCTACAATGAGCAGTTCTTC,CASSLDHRRGYNEQFF
TRBJ2-3,NA,TRBV23-1,NA,TGCGCCAAAAAACCTACCGGGACTCTCACAGATACGCAGTATTTT,CAKKPTGTLTDTQYF
TRBJ1-4,NA,TRBV19,NA,TGTGCCAGTAGTCCCTCAGAGACTCATAATGAAAAACTGTTTTTT,CASSPSETHNEKLFF
TRBJ2-1,few,TRBV10-3,NA,TGTGCCGCAGGGACTGATAATGAGCAGTTCTTC,CAAGTDNEQFF
TRBJ2-7,NA,TRBV5-1,TRBD2,TGCGCCAGCAGCCGGGAGGGCCACTCCTACGAGCAGTACTTC,CASSREGHSYEQYF
TRBJ1-1,NA,TRBV2,NA,TGTGCCAGCACCACACGGCCAGGGCTCAAGGAAGCTTTCTTT,CASTTRPGLKEAFF
TRBJ2-4,NA,TRBV19,NA,TGTGCCAGTAGTACCCCACTACGGGGTAGGGCCAAAAACATTCAGTACTTC,CASSTPLRGRAKNIQYF
TRBJ1-6,NA,TRBV4-3,TRBD1,TGCGCCAGCAGCCAAGAGACAGGGAAGGAATCACCCCTCCACTTT,CASSQETGKESPLHF
TRBJ2-7,few,TRBV10-3,NA,TGTGCCATCAGTGAAGAATTCAGGGACGAGCAGTACTTC,CAISEEFRDEQYF
TRBJ2-7,NA,TRBV19,TRBD1,TGTGCCAGTAGTATAGCCGGGACAGGGGGCGAGCAGTACTTC,CASSIAGTGGEQYF
TRBJ1-1,NA,TRBV5-1,TRBD1,TGCGCCAGCACGCTCGACAGGGAAAAGAGGGCTTTCTTT,CASTLDREKRAFF
TRBJ1-2,NA,TRBV9,TRBD1,TGTGCCAGCAGCGTAGGTTTAAAGAGGACAAACGACAGGGGTACCGACTATGGCTACACCTTC,CASSVGLKRTNDRGTDYGYTF
TRBJ2-7,NA,TRBV11-1,NA,TGTGCCAGCAGCTGGTCCGGGGAGTCTTACGAGCAGTACTTC,CASSWSGESYEQYF
TRBJ2-1,NA,TRBV2,TRBD2,TGTGCCACAGCCCCGGGACTACAAAGGGAGCAGTTCTTC,CATAPGLQREQFF
TRBJ2-1,NA,TRBV11-2,TRBD2,TGTGCCAGCAGCCCGACTAGCGGGGCCTACAATGAGCAGTTCTTC,CASSPTSGAYNEQFF
TRBJ2-7,NA,TRBV5-6,NA,TGTGCCAGCAGCTTAGAGGGAGCGTCCTACGAGCAGTACTTC,CASSLEGASYEQYF
TRBJ2-1,NA,TRBV2,NA,TGTGCCAGCCATGGGCCGAGCTCCTACAATGAGCAGTTCTTC,CASHGPSSYNEQFF
TRBJ2-7,NA,TRBV7-9,NA,TGTGCCAGCAGCCCGCCCCGTCGAGGGAGACACGAGCAGTACTTC,CASSPPRRGRHEQYF
TRBJ1-5,once,TRBV6-6,NA,TGTGCCAGCAGTTACTCGAATAGCGCGGGGAGACAGCCCCAGCATTTT,CASSYSNSAGRQPQHF
TRBJ2-3,few,TRBV27,NA,TGTGCCAGCAGTCTTAGACGGGTTACAGATACGCAGTATTTT,CASSLRRVTDTQYF
TRBJ1-2,many,TRBV5-8,TRBD1,TGTGCCAGCAGCCCTGACAGGGCGCTTCGAGGTGGCTACACCTTC,CASSPDRALRGGYTF